The rows below give T cell receptor beta chains drawn from one sample of a study of tumor-infiltrating lymphocytes in oesophageal squamous cell carcinoma. TCRdb reanalysed the PCR reads using MiXCR and keeps one entry per CDR3 protein. The table includes more than 15,000 distinct CDR3 sequences, roughly half detected once. Sequencing was carried out using esophageal tumor tissue. The source of these receptors is a male donor with esophageal squamous cell carcinoma. The CDR3 runs from the conserved cysteine through the conserved F or W. The order of the fields is V gene, J gene, clone size, D gene, CDR3 protein, CDR3 DNA. The D gene is left open where the match is weak. Some rows mark clone size as missing; the rest say once, few, many or name a class of expanded clone.

v_call: TRBV14; j_call: TRBJ2-7; clone_size: many; d_call: TRBD2; cdr3_aa: CASSQDSGFQEQYF; cdr3_nt: TGTGCCAGCAGCCAAGATAGCGGGTTTCAAGAGCAGTACTTC
v_call: TRBV7-6; j_call: TRBJ2-3; clone_size: NA; d_call: NA; cdr3_aa: CASSQGGTDPNTGELYF; cdr3_nt: TGTGCCAGCAGCCAAGGGGGTACAGATCCGAACACCGGGGAGCTGTATTTT
v_call: TRBV6-2/TRBV6-3; j_call: TRBJ2-3; clone_size: few; d_call: NA; cdr3_aa: CASSYRWGRNTGELYF; cdr3_nt: TGTGCCAGCAGTTACAGGTGGGGGAGGAACACCGGGGAGCTGTATTTT
v_call: TRBV7-3; j_call: TRBJ2-1; clone_size: few; d_call: NA; cdr3_aa: CASSLFPGTPIYNEQFF; cdr3_nt: TGTGCCAGCAGCTTATTCCCCGGGACCCCTATATACAATGAGCAGTTCTTC
v_call: TRBV7-2; j_call: TRBJ2-1; clone_size: NA; d_call: NA; cdr3_aa: CASSLKGGGALQQFF; cdr3_nt: TGTGCCAGCAGCTTAAAAGGGGGGGGGGCCCTCCAGCAGTTCTTC
v_call: TRBV7-6; j_call: TRBJ2-1; clone_size: NA; d_call: TRBD2; cdr3_aa: CASSPRTSGDYNEQFF; cdr3_nt: TGTGCCAGCAGCCCCCGGACTAGCGGGGACTACAATGAGCAGTTCTTC
v_call: TRBV7-6; j_call: TRBJ2-5; clone_size: NA; d_call: TRBD1; cdr3_aa: CASSWDRESPLHF; cdr3_nt: TGTGCCAGCAGCTGGGACAGGGAATCACCCCTCCACTTC
v_call: TRBV7-6; j_call: TRBJ2-5; clone_size: NA; d_call: NA; cdr3_aa: CASSPNPGEETQYF; cdr3_nt: TGTGCCAGCAGCCCTAATCCAGGGGAAGAGACCCAGTACTTC
v_call: TRBV7-2; j_call: TRBJ2-5; clone_size: NA; d_call: NA; cdr3_aa: CASTKPRGQETQYF; cdr3_nt: TGTGCCAGCACAAAGCCGCGGGGACAAGAGACCCAGTACTTC
v_call: TRBV7-6; j_call: TRBJ2-5; clone_size: NA; d_call: NA; cdr3_aa: CASSLAGGVLQETQYF; cdr3_nt: TGTGCCAGCAGCTTAGCGGGGGGCGTCCTTCAAGAGACCCAGTACTTC
v_call: TRBV9; j_call: TRBJ2-7; clone_size: NA; d_call: TRBD2; cdr3_aa: CASSATSGGYEQYF; cdr3_nt: TGTGCCAGCAGCGCGACTAGCGGGGGCTACGAGCAGTACTTC
v_call: TRBV7-6; j_call: TRBJ2-6; clone_size: NA; d_call: NA; cdr3_aa: CASSQGIGTGANVLTF; cdr3_nt: TGTGCCAGCAGCCAGGGGATCGGGACTGGGGCCAACGTCCTGACTTTC
v_call: TRBV28; j_call: TRBJ2-7; clone_size: many; d_call: TRBD2; cdr3_aa: CASRDTGGHYEQYF; cdr3_nt: TGTGCCAGCAGAGATACGGGGGGGCACTACGAGCAGTACTTC
v_call: TRBV10-2; j_call: TRBJ1-5; clone_size: NA; d_call: NA; cdr3_aa: CASRRESNQPQHF; cdr3_nt: TGCGCCAGCAGGAGGGAGAGCAATCAGCCCCAGCATTTT
v_call: TRBV24-1; j_call: TRBJ2-2; clone_size: many; d_call: TRBD2; cdr3_aa: CATSPGLAGGGTGELFF; cdr3_nt: TGTGCCACCAGCCCGGGACTAGCGGGAGGGGGCACCGGGGAGCTGTTTTTT
v_call: TRBV7-6; j_call: TRBJ2-7; clone_size: medium-sized; d_call: NA; cdr3_aa: CASSLGTGTFAYEQYF; cdr3_nt: TGTGCCAGCAGCTTAGGAACAGGGACTTTTGCCTACGAGCAGTACTTC
v_call: TRBV18; j_call: TRBJ2-7; clone_size: NA; d_call: TRBD2; cdr3_aa: CASSRLLATEQYF; cdr3_nt: TGTGCCAGCTCACGACTACTAGCGACCGAGCAGTACTTC
v_call: TRBV7-2; j_call: TRBJ2-3; clone_size: few; d_call: NA; cdr3_aa: CASLRSYSTDTQYF; cdr3_nt: TGTGCCAGCCTCAGGAGCTATAGCACAGATACGCAGTATTTT
v_call: TRBV7-6; j_call: TRBJ2-2; clone_size: NA; d_call: NA; cdr3_aa: CASSPTVRTGELFF; cdr3_nt: TGTGCCAGCAGCCCGACGGTTAGGACCGGGGAGCTGTTTTTT